Reported below is one T cell receptor beta chain. The data were taken from a study of shared clonotypes between healthy human individuals. Profiling relied on immunoSEQ multiplex PCR, and the TCRdb table lists in-frame clones only, not all of them. The sample holds roughly 1,500,000 clones, 98% to 99% seen once. The TCR sequence derives from a man aged 30-40 years in good health. The sequenced sample was naive CD4+ T cells sorted from blood. Specified subset: CD45RA+ positively selected.

The CDR3 coding sequence is TGTGCCAGCAGCCGGGACGGCTATGAAAAACTGTTTTTT. This codes for CASSRDGYEKLFF. J is TRBJ1-4 and V is TRBV7-9, with D possibly being TRBD1 (5 bases). This CDR3 comprises 13 residues. Germline loops: CDR1 SEHNR, CDR2 FQNEAQ (reference sequence). V lost 5 bases and J lost 6, with 10 bases in between.